The clone carrying this T cell receptor (beta chain) was counted between two and nine times. What it recognizes is unknown. This specimen belongs to a study of T-cell reconstitution after alpha-beta-depleted transplantation in children. Study findings and constraints: Reported findings indicate that, about two months after transplant, alpha-beta T cells came from several hundred expanded clones, which were derived from non-depleted graft cells. TCRbeta diversity was high at day 60 in some patients (a result of surviving recipient T cells and thymic progenitors). Newly generated T cells supplied most T-cell counts and diversity one year post-transplant.

Researchers prepared the TCRbeta library using unique molecular identifiers, the study reports. In TCRdb, the PCR reads were re-called with MiXCR into one record per CDR3 protein. The table has some 81,000 distinct CDR3 sequences, 13% to 15% seen once. This clonotype originated in a male patient aged 2 to 10 who had a stem cell transplant for acute lymphoblastic leukemia, so the T cells may come from the graft donor. The sample in question was PBMCs, mostly from graft donor cells, obtained 180 days after TCRalphabeta/CD19-depleted stem cell transplant.

The CDR3 nucleotides are TGTGCCACCACGCTGCGGACAGACTTAGCCAAAAACATTCAGTACTTC. Protein: CATTLRTDLAKNIQYF. The V gene is TRBV6-1, the J gene TRBJ2-4, with a tentative D call TRBD1 (6 bases). CDR1 is MNHNS, CDR2 SASEGT, per germline. V was pared by 10 bases and J by 0 bases, with 19 bases between. CDR3 size: 16 residues.